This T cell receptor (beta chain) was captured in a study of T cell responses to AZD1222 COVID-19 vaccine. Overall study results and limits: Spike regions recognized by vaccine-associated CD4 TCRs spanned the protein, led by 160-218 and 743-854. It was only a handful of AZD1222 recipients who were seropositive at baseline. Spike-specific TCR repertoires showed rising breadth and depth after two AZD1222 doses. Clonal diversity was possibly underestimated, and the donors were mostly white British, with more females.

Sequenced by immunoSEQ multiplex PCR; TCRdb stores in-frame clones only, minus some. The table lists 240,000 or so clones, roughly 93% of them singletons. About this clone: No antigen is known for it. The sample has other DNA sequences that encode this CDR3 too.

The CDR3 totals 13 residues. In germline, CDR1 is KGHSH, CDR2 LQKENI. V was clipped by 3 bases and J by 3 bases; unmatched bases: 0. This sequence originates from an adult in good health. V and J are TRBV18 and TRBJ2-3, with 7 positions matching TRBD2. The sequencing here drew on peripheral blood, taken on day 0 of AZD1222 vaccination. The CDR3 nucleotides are TGTGCCAGCTCACCGGGGGGGACAGATACGCAGTATTTT. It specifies CASSPGGTDTQYF.